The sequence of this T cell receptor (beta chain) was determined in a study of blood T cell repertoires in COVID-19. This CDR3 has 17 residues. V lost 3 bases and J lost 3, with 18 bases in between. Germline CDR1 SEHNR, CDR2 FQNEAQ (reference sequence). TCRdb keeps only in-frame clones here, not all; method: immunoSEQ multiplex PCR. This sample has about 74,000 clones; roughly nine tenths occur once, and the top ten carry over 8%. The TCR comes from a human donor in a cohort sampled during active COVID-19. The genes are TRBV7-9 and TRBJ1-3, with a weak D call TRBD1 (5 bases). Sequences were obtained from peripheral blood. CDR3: CASSFNAGPSSGNTIYF. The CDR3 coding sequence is TGTGCCAGCAGCTTTAACGCAGGGCCGAGTAGTGGAAACACCATATATTTT.